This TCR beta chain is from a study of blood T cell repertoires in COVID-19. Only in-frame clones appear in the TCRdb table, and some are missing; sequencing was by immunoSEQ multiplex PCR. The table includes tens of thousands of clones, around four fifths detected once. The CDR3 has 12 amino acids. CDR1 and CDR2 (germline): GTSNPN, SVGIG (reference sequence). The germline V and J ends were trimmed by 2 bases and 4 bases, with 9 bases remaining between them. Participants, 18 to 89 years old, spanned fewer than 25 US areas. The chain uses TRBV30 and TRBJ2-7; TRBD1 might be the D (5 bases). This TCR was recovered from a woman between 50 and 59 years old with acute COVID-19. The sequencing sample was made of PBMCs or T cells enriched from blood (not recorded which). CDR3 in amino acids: CAWSRGMYEQYF. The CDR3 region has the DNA TGTGCCTGGAGTAGGGGAATGTACGAGCAGTACTTC.